These T cell receptor beta chains were read from a single sample in a study of blood T cell repertoires in COVID-19. Libraries were prepared by immunoSEQ multiplex PCR; TCRdb keeps only in-frame clonotypes and omits some of them. The data show approximately 74,000 clones, 80% to 90% seen once. The sequencing input was peripheral blood. These receptors originate from an older man with acute or convalescent COVID-19. Both conserved end residues are part of each CDR3. The D gene is left open where the match is weak. Not all rows give a size; the values are once, few, many and, for expanded clones, a class.

CASTPQQGKEKLFF	TGTGCCAGCACTCCACAACAGGGGAAAGAAAAACTGTTTTTT	TRBD1	.	TRBV2	TRBJ1-4
CASSFSGNQPQHF	TGTGCCAGCAGCTTTTCAGGGAATCAGCCCCAGCATTTT	.	.	TRBV7-2	TRBJ1-5
CASSEVRGWNIQYF	TGTGCCAGCAGTGAAGTTAGGGGGTGGAACATTCAGTACTTC	.	once	TRBV6-1	TRBJ2-4
CASSLYQGEETQYF	TGTGCCAGCAGCTTATATCAGGGTGAGGAGACCCAGTACTTC	.	few	TRBV7-9	TRBJ2-5
CASSSGQLAAETQYF	TGTGCCAGCAGCTCTGGTCAACTAGCGGCGGAGACCCAGTACTTC	TRBD2	.	TRBV7-2	TRBJ2-5
CASRPGGLTNEKLFF	TGTGCCAGCAGGCCTGGAGGGCTGACTAATGAAAAACTGTTTTTT	.	.	TRBV6-2/TRBV6-3	TRBJ1-4
CSVVGSGSSYEQYF	TGCAGCGTTGTAGGCAGTGGGAGCTCCTACGAGCAGTACTTC	.	once	TRBV29-1	TRBJ2-7
CASRRGQELSYEQYF	TGTGCCAGCAGACGGGGACAGGAGTTATCCTACGAGCAGTACTTC	TRBD1	.	TRBV27	TRBJ2-7
CASGALTGVGTEAFF	TGTGCTAGTGGTGCCCTAACAGGGGTAGGGACTGAAGCTTTCTTT	TRBD1	.	TRBV12-5	TRBJ1-1
CASSEALYQPQHF	TGTGCCAGCAGTGAAGCCTTATATCAGCCCCAGCATTTT	.	few	TRBV6-1	TRBJ1-5
CASIRPGQGDYGYTF	TGTGCCAGTATTCGTCCGGGACAGGGGGACTATGGCTACACCTTC	TRBD1	once	TRBV19	TRBJ1-2
CATSWTGTREAFF	TGTGCCACCTCCTGGACAGGCACCCGTGAAGCTTTCTTT	TRBD1	.	TRBV19	TRBJ1-1
CSVKVGVPDTQYF	TGCAGCGTAAAGGTGGGAGTTCCAGATACGCAGTATTTT	.	.	TRBV29-1	TRBJ2-3
CASSFLADLHGNEQFF	TGTGCCAGCAGCTTTCTAGCGGACCTCCACGGGAATGAGCAGTTCTTC	TRBD2	.	TRBV5-5	TRBJ2-1
CASSHLTGGSGNTIYF	TGCGCCAGCAGCCACTTGACAGGGGGCTCTGGAAACACCATATATTTT	TRBD1	.	TRBV4-1	TRBJ1-3
CATRDSGTGYGYTF	TGTGCCACCAGAGACTCCGGGACAGGATATGGCTACACCTTC	TRBD1	.	TRBV24-1	TRBJ1-2
CASSLTGTSYFTDTQYF	TGTGCCAGCAGCTTAACCGGGACTAGCTACTTCACAGATACGCAGTATTTT	TRBD2	once	TRBV7-3	TRBJ2-3
CASSPWDSRNEKLFF	TGTGCCAGCAGCCCATGGGACAGCCGAAATGAAAAACTGTTTTTT	TRBD1	many	TRBV14	TRBJ1-4
CASSLAGPSLGYTF	TGTGCCAGCAGCTTGGCAGGCCCATCCCTCGGCTACACCTTC	.	once	TRBV5-6	TRBJ1-2
CASNYRDRGFDEQYF	TGTGCCAGCAACTACCGGGACAGGGGGTTTGACGAGCAGTACTTC	TRBD1	once	TRBV27	TRBJ2-7
CASSDLGVHEQYF	TGTGCCAGCAGTGATCTAGGGGTCCACGAGCAGTACTTC	.	.	TRBV2	TRBJ2-7
CASSLSLDNEQFF	TGTGCTAGCAGCCTAAGCCTCGACAATGAGCAGTTCTTC	.	.	TRBV7-7	TRBJ2-1
CASSIGQGADEQYF	TGTGCCAGTAGTATAGGACAGGGGGCGGACGAGCAGTACTTC	TRBD1	.	TRBV19	TRBJ2-7
CAISRQKDQPQHF	TGTGCCATCAGTAGACAGAAAGATCAGCCCCAGCATTTT	.	.	TRBV10-3	TRBJ1-5
CASSPLGDRGQETQYF	TGTGCCAGCAGCCCACTTGGGGACAGGGGACAAGAGACCCAGTACTTC	TRBD1	once	TRBV11-2	TRBJ2-5
CASSRDGTEAFF	TGTGCCAGTAGCAGGGATGGAACTGAAGCTTTCTTT	.	.	TRBV19	TRBJ1-1
CASSQEGSGGAADTQYF	TGTGCCAGCAGCCAAGAGGGAAGCGGGGGGGCAGCAGATACGCAGTATTTT	TRBD2	.	TRBV3-1/TRBV3-2	TRBJ2-3
CASSYWGQGALDTQYF	TGTGCCAGCAGTTACTGGGGGCAGGGGGCTTTGGATACGCAGTATTTT	TRBD1	.	TRBV6-2/TRBV6-3	TRBJ2-3
CASSFSAQGLGKLFF	TGTGCCAGCAGTTTTTCGGCTCAGGGGTTGGGAAAACTGTTTTTT	.	.	TRBV27	TRBJ1-4
CASSGATGNYGYTF	TGTGCCAGCAGCGGGGCGACAGGGAACTATGGCTACACCTTC	TRBD1	.	TRBV5-4	TRBJ1-2
CASSKPGGANYGYTF	TGTGCCAGCAGTAAACCAGGGGGCGCGAACTATGGCTACACCTTC	TRBD1	.	TRBV28	TRBJ1-2
CASSLGGTDTQYF	TGTGCCAGCAGTCTCGGAGGCACAGATACGCAGTATTTT	.	.	TRBV28	TRBJ2-3
CASSETAGASYEQYF	TGTGCCAGCAGTGAAACGGCGGGGGCCAGCTACGAGCAGTACTTC	.	.	TRBV6-1	TRBJ2-7
CAISGGAEETQYF	TGTGCCATTAGCGGGGGGGCGGAAGAGACCCAGTACTTC	TRBD2	.	TRBV10-3	TRBJ2-5
CASSDLVTGGIETQYF	TGTGCCAGCAGTGATTTAGTGACAGGGGGCATCGAGACCCAGTACTTC	TRBD1	.	TRBV25-1	TRBJ2-5
CASSQGLAGGRYQETQYF	TGCGCCAGCAGCCAAGGACTAGCGGGGGGCCGGTACCAAGAGACCCAGTACTTC	TRBD2	.	TRBV4-1	TRBJ2-5
CARSLATPGQGYGYTF	TGTGCCAGAAGCTTGGCAACCCCGGGACAGGGCTATGGCTACACCTTC	TRBD1	.	TRBV5-3	TRBJ1-2
CASSPGTGSGNTIYF	TGTGCCAGCAGTCCCGGGACAGGGTCTGGAAACACCATATATTTT	TRBD1	.	TRBV6-6	TRBJ1-3
CASSLLGPGADTQYF	TGTGCCAGCAGCTTACTAGGGCCAGGGGCAGATACGCAGTATTTT	.	.	TRBV7-2	TRBJ2-3
CASSPLEEQYF	TGCGCCAGCAGCCCCTTGGAGGAGCAGTACTTC	.	.	TRBV5-1	TRBJ2-7
CASSQSGATNEQFF	TGTGCCAGCAGCCAAAGCGGGGCTACGAATGAGCAGTTCTTC	TRBD2	.	TRBV3-1/TRBV3-2	TRBJ2-1
CSASPGTAPSYEQYF	TGCAGTGCTAGTCCGGGGACAGCCCCCTCCTACGAGCAGTACTTC	TRBD1	few	TRBV20-1	TRBJ2-7
CASSLTLAGWSYEQYF	TGTGCCAGCAGCTTAACCTTAGCGGGATGGTCCTACGAGCAGTACTTC	TRBD2	once	TRBV7-2	TRBJ2-7
CASSSPTGIDEQYF	TGTGCCAGCAGCTCTCCGACAGGGATAGACGAGCAGTACTTC	TRBD1	once	TRBV7-2	TRBJ2-7
CASSQAHGMGVTEAFF	TGCGCCAGCAGCCAAGCCCACGGGATGGGCGTCACTGAAGCTTTCTTT	.	once	TRBV4-1	TRBJ1-1
CASSKLWDSRADTQYF	TGTGCCAGCAGCAAACTGTGGGACTCACGCGCCGATACGCAGTATTTT	.	.	TRBV21-1	TRBJ2-3
CASGTSGSYNEQFF	TGTGCCAGCGGGACTAGCGGAAGTTACAATGAGCAGTTCTTC	TRBD2	.	TRBV19	TRBJ2-1